This T cell receptor (beta chain) is drawn from a study of graft-versus-host responses after intestinal transplantation. About the research overall: All recipients were transplanted with multivisceral, liver-intestinal, or isolated intestinal grafts. Each patient got anti-thymocyte globulin induction, then tacrolimus and steroids for around three years.

This table comes from immunoSEQ multiplex PCR, and its TCRdb copy is limited to in-frame clones, with some not included. The sample holds some 70,000 clones, roughly 84% seen once. With 4 bases removed from V and 6 bases from J, the gap between germline ends came to 12 bases. The CDR3 runs 13 residues. Per germline, CDR1 SGHNT and CDR2 YYREEE (reference sequence). Broader study findings: Recipient marrow showed GvH clones, some seen first in ileum or blood.

About this clone itself: The antigen is not known.

Sample: unstimulated CD8+ T cells sorted from spleen or lymph node cells, taken before transplant. The chain is built from TRBV5-4 and TRBJ2-3; D not resolved. This receptor was identified in a human donor who was the organ donor for an intestinal transplant. This CDR3 is CASSNRVLDTQYF. The CDR3 nucleotides read TGTGCCAGCAGCAATAGGGTATTGGATACGCAGTATTTT.